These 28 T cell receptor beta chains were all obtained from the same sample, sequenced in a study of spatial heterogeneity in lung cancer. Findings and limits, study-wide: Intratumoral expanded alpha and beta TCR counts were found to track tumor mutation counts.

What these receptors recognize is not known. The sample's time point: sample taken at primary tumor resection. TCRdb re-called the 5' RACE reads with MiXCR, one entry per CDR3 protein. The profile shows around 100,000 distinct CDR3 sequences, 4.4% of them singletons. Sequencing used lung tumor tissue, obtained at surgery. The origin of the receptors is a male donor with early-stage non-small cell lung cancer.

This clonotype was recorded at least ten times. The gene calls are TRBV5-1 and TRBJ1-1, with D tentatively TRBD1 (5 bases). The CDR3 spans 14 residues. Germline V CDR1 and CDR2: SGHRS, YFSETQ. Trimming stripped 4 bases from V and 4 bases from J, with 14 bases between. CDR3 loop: CASSLWTGATEAFF. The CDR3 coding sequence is TGCGCCAGCAGCCTTTGGACTGGGGCCACTGAAGCTTTCTTT.

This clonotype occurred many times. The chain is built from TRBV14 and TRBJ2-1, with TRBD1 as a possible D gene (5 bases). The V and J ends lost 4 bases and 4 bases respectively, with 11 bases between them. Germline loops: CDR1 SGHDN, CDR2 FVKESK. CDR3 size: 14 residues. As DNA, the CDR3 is TGTGCCAGCAGCCCAACCTCAGGGTACAATGAGCAGTTCTTC. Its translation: CASSPTSGYNEQFF.

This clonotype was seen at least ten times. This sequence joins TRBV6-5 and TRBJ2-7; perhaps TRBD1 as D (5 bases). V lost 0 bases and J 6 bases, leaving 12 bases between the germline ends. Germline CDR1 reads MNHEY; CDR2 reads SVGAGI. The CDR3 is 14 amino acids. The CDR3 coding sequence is TGTGCCAGCAGTTACTCGTCGAAGGGGTTCGAGCAGTACTTC. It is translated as CASSYSSKGFEQYF.

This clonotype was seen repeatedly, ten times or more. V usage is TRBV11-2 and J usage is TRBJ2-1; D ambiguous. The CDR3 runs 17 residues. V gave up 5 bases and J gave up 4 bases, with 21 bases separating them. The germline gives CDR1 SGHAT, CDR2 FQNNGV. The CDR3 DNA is TGTGCCAGCAGCCCACAAGCCGGCCCGACGTTATACAATGAGCAGTTCTTC. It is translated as CASSPQAGPTLYNEQFF. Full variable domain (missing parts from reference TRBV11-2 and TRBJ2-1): EAGVAQSPRYKIIEKRQSVAFWCNPISGHATLYWYQQILGQGPKLLIQFQNNGVVDDSQLPKDRFSAERLKGVDSTLKIQPAKLEDSAVYLCASSPQAGPTLYNEQFFGPGTRLTVL.

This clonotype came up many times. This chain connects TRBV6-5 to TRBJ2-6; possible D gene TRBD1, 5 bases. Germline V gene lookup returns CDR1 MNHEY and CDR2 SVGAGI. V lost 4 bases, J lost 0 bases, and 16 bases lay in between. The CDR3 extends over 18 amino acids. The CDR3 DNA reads TGTGCCAGCAGTTTACGACCGACAGCCTACTCTGGGGCCAACGTCCTGACTTTC. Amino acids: CASSLRPTAYSGANVLTF.

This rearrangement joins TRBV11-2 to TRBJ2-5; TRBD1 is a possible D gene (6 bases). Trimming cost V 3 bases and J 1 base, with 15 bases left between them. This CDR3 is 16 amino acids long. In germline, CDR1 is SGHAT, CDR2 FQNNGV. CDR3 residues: CASSLETRGSQETQYF. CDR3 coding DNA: TGTGCCAGCAGCTTGGAGACCAGGGGTTCCCAAGAGACCCAGTACTTC.

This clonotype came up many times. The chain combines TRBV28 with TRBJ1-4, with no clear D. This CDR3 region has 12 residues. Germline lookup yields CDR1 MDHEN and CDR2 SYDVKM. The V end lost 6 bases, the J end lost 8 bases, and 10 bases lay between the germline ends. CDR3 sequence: CASSLPREKLFF. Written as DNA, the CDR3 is TGTGCCAGCAGCCTCCCGAGGGAAAAACTGTTTTTT.

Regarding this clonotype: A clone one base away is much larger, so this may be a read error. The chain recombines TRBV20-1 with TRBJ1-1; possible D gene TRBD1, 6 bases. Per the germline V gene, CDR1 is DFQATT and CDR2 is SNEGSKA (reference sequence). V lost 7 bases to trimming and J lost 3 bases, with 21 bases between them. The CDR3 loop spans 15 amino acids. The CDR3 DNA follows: TGCAGTGTCACTTCGGGGGGGGCCAAGGACACTGAAGCTTTCTTT. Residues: CSVTSGGAKDTEAFF.

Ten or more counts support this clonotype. The CDR3 region is CASSVWVAGEDEQFF. The DNA for the CDR3 is TGTGCCAGCAGCGTATGGGTAGCGGGAGAGGATGAGCAGTTCTTC. This chain links TRBV9 with TRBJ2-1; 9 bases fit TRBD2. The CDR3 sequence is 15 residues long. Trimming took 1 base from V and 8 from J; bases not matched to a gene: 7. In germline, CDR1 is SGDLS, CDR2 YYNGEE.

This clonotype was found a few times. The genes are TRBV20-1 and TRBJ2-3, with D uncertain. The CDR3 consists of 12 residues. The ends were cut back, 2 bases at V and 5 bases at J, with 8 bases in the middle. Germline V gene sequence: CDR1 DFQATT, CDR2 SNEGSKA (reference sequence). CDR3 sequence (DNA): TGCAGTGCTAGACTGGCAGAAGATACGCAGTATTTT. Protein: CSARLAEDTQYF.

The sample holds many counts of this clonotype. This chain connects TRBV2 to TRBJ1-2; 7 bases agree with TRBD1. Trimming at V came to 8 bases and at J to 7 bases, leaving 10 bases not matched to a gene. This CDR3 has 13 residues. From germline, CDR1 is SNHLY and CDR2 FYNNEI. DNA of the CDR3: TGTGCCAGCGCCAGAGACAGGGTCTCTGGCTACACCTTC. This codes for CASARDRVSGYTF.

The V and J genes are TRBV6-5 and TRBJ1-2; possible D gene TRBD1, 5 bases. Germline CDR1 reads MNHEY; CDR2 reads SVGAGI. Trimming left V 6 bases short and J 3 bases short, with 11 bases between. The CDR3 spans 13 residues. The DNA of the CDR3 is TGTGCCAGCAGGGAGGGGACCTACTATGGCTACACCTTC. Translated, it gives CASREGTYYGYTF.

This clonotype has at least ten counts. In DNA form, the CDR3 reads TGTGCCACCAGCAGAGATAGGGGGGATCAGCCCCAGCATTTT. Encoded protein: CATSRDRGDQPQHF. The V gene is TRBV15, the J gene TRBJ1-5, with D tentatively TRBD1 (6 bases). The CDR3 spans 14 residues. With 0 bases removed from V and 5 bases from J, the gap between germline ends came to 8 bases. CDR1 is LNHNV, CDR2 YYDKDF, per germline (reference sequence).

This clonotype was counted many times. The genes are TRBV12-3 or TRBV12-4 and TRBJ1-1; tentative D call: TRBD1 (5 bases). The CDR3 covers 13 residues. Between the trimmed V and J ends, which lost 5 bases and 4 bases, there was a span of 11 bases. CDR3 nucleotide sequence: TGTGCCAGCAGTCCAGGGTTGGTCACTGAAGCTTTCTTT. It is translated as CASSPGLVTEAFF.

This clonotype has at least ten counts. This chain's CDR3 is CASSGTSGASSTDTQYF. In DNA form, the CDR3 reads TGTGCCAGTAGTGGGACTAGCGGGGCCTCTAGCACAGATACGCAGTATTTT. The rearrangement uses TRBV19 and TRBJ2-3; 13 bases align to TRBD2. CDR3 size: 17 residues. Trimming removed 5 bases from V and 0 bases from J; junction bases left unmatched: 5. Germline assignment: CDR1 LNHDA and CDR2 SQIVND (reference sequence).

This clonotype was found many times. The CDR3 spells CASSLLQGDEQYF. The CDR3 region has the DNA TGCGCCAGCAGCTTGCTACAGGGGGACGAGCAGTACTTC. The V gene is TRBV5-1, the J gene TRBJ2-7; 8 nucleotides align to TRBD1. Germline CDR1 is SGHRS and CDR2 is YFSETQ. This CDR3 is 13 amino acids long. Trimming removed 1 base from V and 5 bases from J; junction bases left unmatched: 2.

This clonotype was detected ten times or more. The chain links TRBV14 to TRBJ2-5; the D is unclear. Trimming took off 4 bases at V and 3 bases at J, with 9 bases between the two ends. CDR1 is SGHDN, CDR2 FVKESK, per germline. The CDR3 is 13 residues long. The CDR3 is CASSRAGKETQYF. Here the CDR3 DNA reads TGTGCCAGCAGCCGAGCCGGAAAAGAGACCCAGTACTTC.

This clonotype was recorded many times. CDR3 DNA sequence: TGTGCCGCCCAGGGAAACCAAGAGACCCAGTACTTC. Translation gives CAAQGNQETQYF. This chain links TRBV28 with TRBJ2-5; possibly TRBD1 for D (5 bases). Germline CDR1 MDHEN, CDR2 SYDVKM. The CDR3 covers 12 residues. V was shortened by 11 bases and J by 0 bases, with 10 bases between the two germline ends.

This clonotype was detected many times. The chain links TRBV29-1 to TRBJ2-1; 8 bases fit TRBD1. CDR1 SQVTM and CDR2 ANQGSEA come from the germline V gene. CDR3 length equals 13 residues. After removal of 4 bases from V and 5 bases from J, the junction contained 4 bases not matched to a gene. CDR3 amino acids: CSVAMTGDNEQFF. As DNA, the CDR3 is TGCAGCGTTGCCATGACAGGGGACAATGAGCAGTTCTTC.

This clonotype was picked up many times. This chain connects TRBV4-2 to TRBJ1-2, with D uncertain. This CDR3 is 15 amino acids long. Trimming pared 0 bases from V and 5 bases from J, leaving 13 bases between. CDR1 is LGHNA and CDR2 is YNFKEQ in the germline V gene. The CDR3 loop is CASSQDGPAIYGYTF. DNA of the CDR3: TGTGCCAGCAGCCAAGACGGTCCAGCAATATATGGCTACACCTTC.

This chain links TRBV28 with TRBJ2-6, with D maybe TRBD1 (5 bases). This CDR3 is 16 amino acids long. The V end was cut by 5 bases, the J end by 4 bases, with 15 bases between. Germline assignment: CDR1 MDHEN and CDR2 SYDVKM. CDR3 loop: CASSPNAGLGANVLTF. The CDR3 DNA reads TGTGCCAGCAGTCCGAACGCAGGGCTCGGGGCCAACGTCCTGACTTTC.

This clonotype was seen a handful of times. The CDR3 loop reads CSVSPRLENTQYF. The CDR3 bases are TGCAGCGTTTCACCCCGACTTGAAAATACGCAGTATTTT. V and J are TRBV29-1 and TRBJ2-3; D gene unclear. The V and J ends lost 5 bases and 7 bases respectively, with 16 bases between them. This CDR3 is 13 amino acids long. Germline V CDR1 and CDR2: SQVTM, ANQGSEA.

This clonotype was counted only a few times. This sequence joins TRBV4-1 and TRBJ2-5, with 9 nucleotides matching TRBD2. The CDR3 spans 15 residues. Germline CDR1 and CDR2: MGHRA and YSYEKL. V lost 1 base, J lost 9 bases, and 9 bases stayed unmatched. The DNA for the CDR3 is TGCGCCAGCAGCCAAGGTCCGACTAGCGGTAGGCCCCAGTACTTC. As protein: CASSQGPTSGRPQYF.

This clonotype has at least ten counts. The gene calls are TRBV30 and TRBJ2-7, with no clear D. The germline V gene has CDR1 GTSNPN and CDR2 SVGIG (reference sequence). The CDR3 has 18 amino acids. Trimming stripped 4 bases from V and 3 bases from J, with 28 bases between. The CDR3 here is CAWMRTPAPKHSVYEQYF. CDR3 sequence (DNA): TGTGCCTGGATGCGAACCCCCGCCCCAAAACACAGTGTCTACGAGCAGTACTTC.

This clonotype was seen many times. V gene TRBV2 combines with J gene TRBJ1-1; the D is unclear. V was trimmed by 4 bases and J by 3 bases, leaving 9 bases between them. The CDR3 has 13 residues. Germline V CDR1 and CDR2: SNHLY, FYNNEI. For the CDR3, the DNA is TGTGCCAGCAGTGGCTTTGAAGACACTGAAGCTTTCTTT. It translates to CASSGFEDTEAFF.

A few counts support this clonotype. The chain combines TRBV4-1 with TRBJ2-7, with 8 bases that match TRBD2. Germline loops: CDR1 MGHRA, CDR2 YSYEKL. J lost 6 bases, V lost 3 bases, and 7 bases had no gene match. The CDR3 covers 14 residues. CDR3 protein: CASSHAGTRSEQYF. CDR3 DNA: TGCGCCAGCAGCCACGCCGGGACTAGATCCGAGCAGTACTTC.

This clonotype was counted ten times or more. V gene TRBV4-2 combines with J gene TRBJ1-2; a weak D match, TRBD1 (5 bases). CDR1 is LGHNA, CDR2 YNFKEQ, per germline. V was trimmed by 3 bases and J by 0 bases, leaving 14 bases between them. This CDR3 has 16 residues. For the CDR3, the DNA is TGTGCCAGCAGCCAGGGGACGGGATTCACTAACTATGGCTACACCTTC. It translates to CASSQGTGFTNYGYTF.

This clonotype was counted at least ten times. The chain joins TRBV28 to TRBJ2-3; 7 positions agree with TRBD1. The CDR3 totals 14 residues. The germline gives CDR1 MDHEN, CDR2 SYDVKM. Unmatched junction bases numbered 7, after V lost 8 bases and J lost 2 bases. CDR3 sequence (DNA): TGTGCCAGCGCACAGGGGCCTATCACAGATACGCAGTATTTT. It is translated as CASAQGPITDTQYF.